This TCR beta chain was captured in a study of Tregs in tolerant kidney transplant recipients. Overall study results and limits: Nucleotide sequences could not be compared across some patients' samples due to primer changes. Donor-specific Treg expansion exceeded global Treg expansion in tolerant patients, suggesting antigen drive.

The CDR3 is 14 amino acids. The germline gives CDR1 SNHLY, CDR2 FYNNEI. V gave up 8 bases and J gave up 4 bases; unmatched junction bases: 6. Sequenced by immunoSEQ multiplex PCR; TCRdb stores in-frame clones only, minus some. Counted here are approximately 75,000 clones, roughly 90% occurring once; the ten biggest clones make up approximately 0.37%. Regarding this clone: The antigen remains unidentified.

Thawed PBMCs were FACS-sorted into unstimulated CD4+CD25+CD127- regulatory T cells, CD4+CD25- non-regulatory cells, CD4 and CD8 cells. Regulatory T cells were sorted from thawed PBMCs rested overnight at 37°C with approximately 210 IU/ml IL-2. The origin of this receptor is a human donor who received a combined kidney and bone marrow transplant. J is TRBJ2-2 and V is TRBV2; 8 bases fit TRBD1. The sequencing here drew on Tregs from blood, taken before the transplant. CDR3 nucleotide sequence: TGTGCCAGCCGGACAGGGATTTTCACCGGGGAGCTGTTTTTT. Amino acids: CASRTGIFTGELFF.